Each of the 29 T cell receptor beta chains below was sequenced from the same sample in a study of blood T cell repertoires in COVID-19. The table came from immunoSEQ multiplex PCR; TCRdb's copy has only in-frame clones and leaves some out. Here the sample spans about 49,000 clones, 81% being singletons. The specimen sequenced was peripheral blood. The receptors here all came from a woman at least 80 years old with COVID-19, enrolled during active disease.

The rearrangement uses TRBV19 and TRBJ1-2; 8 bases fit TRBD1. CDR1 and CDR2 (germline): LNHDA, SQIVND (reference sequence). The length of the CDR3 is 14 residues. The trim removed 6 bases at V and 4 bases at J, leaving 7 bases unmatched. CDR3 sequence: CASSLTGGGYGYTF. The CDR3 coding sequence is TGTGCCAGTAGCCTTACAGGGGGAGGCTATGGCTACACCTTC.

V is TRBV29-1 and J is TRBJ2-1; 8 nucleotides align to TRBD2. The CDR3 totals 15 residues. V lost 0 bases to trimming and J lost 8 bases; unmatched junction nucleotides: 9. Looked up from germline, CDR1 is SQVTM and CDR2 is ANQGSEA. The CDR3 bases are TGCAGCGTTGAAGAATCATGGACTAGCCGCGATGAGCAGTTCTTC. Amino acids: CSVEESWTSRDEQFF.

A note on this clone: This sample includes further DNA sequences coding for the same CDR3. The chain uses TRBV25-1 and TRBJ2-2; 8 nucleotides match TRBD2. Per germline, CDR1 MGHDK and CDR2 SYGVNS. After removal of 4 bases from V and 6 bases from J, the junction contained 7 bases not matched to a gene. The CDR3 has 15 amino acids. The CDR3 is CASSGLAGGAGELFF. As DNA, the CDR3 is TGTGCCAGCAGTGGTCTAGCGGGTGGAGCCGGGGAGCTGTTTTTT.

This clone was recorded only once. The chain carries TRBV19 and TRBJ2-5; 9 nucleotides agree with TRBD2. V shed 8 bases and J 1 base; nucleotides not matched to a gene: 8. The CDR3 totals 15 residues. Germline CDR1 and CDR2: LNHDA and SQIVND (reference sequence). CDR3 nucleotides: TGTGCCAGTGAGGCTAGCGGGACGACCCAAGAGACCCAGTACTTC. Amino acid sequence: CASEASGTTQETQYF.

This chain joins TRBV3-1 (or the pseudogene TRBV3-2) and TRBJ1-2; 7 nucleotides align to TRBD1. Germline CDR1 and CDR2: LGHDT and YNNKEL (reference sequence). The CDR3 loop spans 14 amino acids. The V gene end was trimmed by 4 bases and the J gene end by 8 bases; junction bases not matched to a gene: 10. Here the CDR3 reads CASSRKQGIGGYTF. In nucleotides, the CDR3 is TGTGCCAGCAGCCGGAAACAGGGGATCGGAGGCTACACCTTC.

The genes are TRBV2 and TRBJ1-1; no reliable D call. The CDR3 sequence is 11 residues long. Germline V lookup: CDR1 SNHLY, CDR2 FYNNEI. V dropped 4 bases and J dropped 8 bases, with 8 bases sitting between them. The CDR3 DNA sequence: TGTGCCAGCAGTGTAAGCACGGAAGCTTTCTTT. Translation gives CASSVSTEAFF.

V and J are TRBV28 and TRBJ2-7; maybe TRBD2 (6 bases). V was cut by 3 bases and J by 6 bases, with 21 bases left in between. Germline V gene sequence: CDR1 MDHEN, CDR2 SYDVKM. This CDR3 is 16 amino acids long. CDR3 DNA sequence: TGTGCCAGCAGTTTCCTGACCGGGACTCTCCTGGGCGAGCAGTACTTC. Its protein is CASSFLTGTLLGEQYF.

The chain couples TRBV6-2 or TRBV6-3 to TRBJ1-1; D might be TRBD1 (6 bases). V lost 2 bases and J 6 bases, leaving 13 bases between the germline ends. This CDR3 is 14 amino acids long. Germline CDR1 is MNHEY and CDR2 is SVGEGT. CDR3 bases: TGTGCCAGCAGTTACCAGGGGACTATGGCTGAAGCTTTCTTT. It encodes CASSYQGTMAEAFF.

The rearrangement uses TRBV11-1 and TRBJ1-6, with D unclear. V was shortened by 3 bases and J by 6 bases, with 9 bases between the two germline ends. The CDR3 is 14 residues long. Germline assignment: CDR1 SGHAT and CDR2 FQDESV (reference sequence). The CDR3 reads CASSFGSSNSPLHF. DNA for the CDR3: TGTGCCAGCAGCTTCGGTTCAAGTAATTCACCCCTCCACTTT. Full variable domain (remainder filled in from reference TRBV11-1 and TRBJ1-6): EAEVAQSPRYKITEKSQAVAFWCDPISGHATLYWYRQILGQGPELLVQFQDESVVDDSQLPKDRFSAERLKGVDSTLKIQPAELGDSAMYLCASSFGSSNSPLHFGNGTRLTVT.

The genes are TRBV19 and TRBJ1-4, with 7 bases that match TRBD1. This CDR3 comprises 15 residues. Trimming removed 5 bases from V and 7 bases from J; junction bases left unmatched: 10. The germline CDR1 and CDR2 sequences are LNHDA and SQIVND (reference sequence). In nucleotides, the CDR3 is TGTGCCAGTAGTGTCACAGGGGCCCGCGGTGAAAAACTGTTTTTT. It specifies CASSVTGARGEKLFF.

The chain links TRBV3-1 (or the pseudogene TRBV3-2) to TRBJ1-1, with D possibly TRBD1 on 6 matching bases. The CDR3 extends over 14 amino acids. V shed 3 bases and J shed 1 base, with 9 bases lying between them. Germline-derived CDR1 and CDR2 are LGHDT and YNNKEL (reference sequence). CDR3 sequence reads: CASSQQQGNTEAFF. The CDR3, as DNA: TGTGCCAGCAGCCAGCAACAGGGGAACACTGAAGCTTTCTTT.

The chain recombines TRBV28 with TRBJ2-7; D is ambiguous. Germline-derived CDR1 and CDR2 are MDHEN and SYDVKM. V dropped 6 bases and J dropped 8 bases, with 14 bases sitting between them. This CDR3 has 12 amino acids. Written as DNA, the CDR3 is TGTGCCAGCAGAGACCCAGCGAAAAAGCAGTACTTC. As protein: CASRDPAKKQYF.

This chain connects TRBV5-8 to TRBJ2-1; 11 bases align to TRBD1. The V segment lost 4 bases and the J segment 7 bases; nucleotides outside the gene matches: 10. Germline-derived CDR1 and CDR2 are SGHTS and YDEGEE. The CDR3 sequence is 16 residues long. The CDR3 DNA is TGTGCCAGCAGCAAAGGACAGGGGGCGCGAAGTAATGAGCAGTTCTTC. It is translated as CASSKGQGARSNEQFF.

The CDR3 is CASGTVSEVRPGNEQFF. In nucleotides, the CDR3 is TGTGCCAGCGGTACGGTTTCGGAAGTGCGACCAGGCAATGAGCAGTTCTTC. The chain recombines TRBV5-6 with TRBJ2-1, with D unresolved. This CDR3 region has 17 residues. V lost 7 bases, J lost 6 bases, and 26 bases lay in between. Germline-derived CDR1 and CDR2 are SGHDT and YYEEEE.

This rearrangement joins TRBV24-1 to TRBJ2-3; TRBD2 is a possible D gene (6 bases). V was shortened by 4 bases and J by 1 base, with 14 bases between the two germline ends. The length of the CDR3 is 16 residues. In germline, CDR1 is KGHDR, CDR2 SFDVKD. DNA of the CDR3: TGTGCCACCAGTGACACGACTAGTTTTGGCACAGATACGCAGTATTTT. Amino acid sequence: CATSDTTSFGTDTQYF.

The CDR3: CASSPTRGKETQYF. The CDR3 DNA sequence: TGTGCCAGCAGCCCGACCCGAGGGAAAGAGACCCAGTACTTC. The gene calls are TRBV3-1 (or the pseudogene TRBV3-2) and TRBJ2-5; D is perhaps TRBD2 (5 bases). Germline V gene lookup returns CDR1 LGHDT and CDR2 YNNKEL (reference sequence). This CDR3 region has 14 residues. The germline V and J ends were trimmed by 4 bases and 3 bases, with 12 bases remaining between them.

The chain employs TRBV10-2 and TRBJ2-1, with 7 bases that match TRBD2. V shed 6 bases and J 9 bases; nucleotides not matched to a gene: 17. CDR1 is WSHSY, CDR2 SAAADI, per germline. The CDR3 has 16 residues. The CDR3 sequence is CASRITSEWDPFEQFF. Written as DNA, the CDR3 is TGCGCCAGCAGAATTACTAGCGAGTGGGACCCCTTTGAGCAGTTCTTC.

The rearrangement uses TRBV7-2 and TRBJ1-6; 8 nucleotides align to TRBD1. Germline V gives CDR1 SGHTA, CDR2 FQGNSA. The CDR3 runs 14 residues. V was pared by 3 bases and J by 7 bases, with 2 bases of the junction left unmatched. CDR3 in DNA: TGTGCCAGCAGCTTGACAGGGGTAAATTCACCCCTCCACTTT. It encodes CASSLTGVNSPLHF.

This chain connects TRBV10-3 to TRBJ2-5, with D tentatively TRBD2 (7 bases). The ends were cut back, 3 bases at V and 4 bases at J, with 9 bases in the middle. Germline CDR1 reads ENHRY; CDR2 reads SYGVKD. The CDR3 spans 13 residues. The CDR3: CAISEGGGETQYF. Here the CDR3 DNA reads TGTGCCATCAGTGAAGGGGGGGGAGAGACCCAGTACTTC.

V is TRBV2 and J is TRBJ2-7, with 8 bases identical to TRBD2. V shed 8 bases, J shed 6 bases, and the junction held 3 bases outside the gene matches. The germline gives CDR1 SNHLY, CDR2 FYNNEI. This CDR3 contains 11 residues. CDR3 amino acids: CASSGGGEQYF. CDR3 DNA: TGTGCCAGCTCCGGGGGGGGCGAGCAGTACTTC.

The chain uses TRBV2 and TRBJ2-1; TRBD2 might be the D (6 bases). V was cut by 0 bases and J by 8 bases, with 14 bases left in between. Germline V lookup: CDR1 SNHLY, CDR2 FYNNEI. The CDR3 is 15 amino acids. The CDR3 region is CASSEALWTIDEQFF. DNA of the CDR3: TGTGCCAGCAGTGAAGCGCTTTGGACTATCGATGAGCAGTTCTTC.

This chain links TRBV6-4 with TRBJ2-3; perhaps TRBD1 as D (5 bases). Germline loops: CDR1 MRHNA, CDR2 SNTAGT. The CDR3 is made up of 14 amino acids. V was trimmed by 2 bases and J by 4 bases, leaving 10 bases between them. DNA of the CDR3: TGTGCCAGCAGTGACAGGGGATTGTCAGATACGCAGTATTTT. Amino acid sequence: CASSDRGLSDTQYF.

The V gene is TRBV4-1, the J gene TRBJ2-7; the D gene is possibly TRBD2 (6 bases). This CDR3 is 14 amino acids long. V lost 1 base to trimming and J lost 0 bases, with 7 bases between them. Germline CDR1 MGHRA, CDR2 YSYEKL. CDR3 nucleotides: TGCGCCAGCAGCCAAGGCGGGACCTCCTACGAGCAGTACTTC. This translates into CASSQGGTSYEQYF.

The chain employs TRBV27 and TRBJ2-3; 15 nucleotides align to TRBD2. The CDR3 is 19 residues long. V lost 8 bases to trimming and J lost 0 bases; unmatched junction nucleotides: 12. Germline values: CDR1 MNHEY, CDR2 SMNVEV (reference sequence). The CDR3 DNA reads TGTGCCAGCCGCGGACTAGCGGGAGGGTTACTTTTAAGCACAGATACGCAGTATTTT. This translates into CASRGLAGGLLLSTDTQYF.

The chain uses TRBV28 and TRBJ2-1, with D unclear. The CDR3 extends over 14 amino acids. The V end lost 5 bases, the J end lost 3 bases, and 11 bases lay between the germline ends. Germline V CDR1 and CDR2: MDHEN, SYDVKM. CDR3 residues: CASSEQFIYNEQFF. The CDR3 coding sequence is TGTGCCAGCAGTGAACAGTTTATCTACAATGAGCAGTTCTTC.

The chain is built from TRBV5-1 and TRBJ1-1; TRBD1 agrees at 7 bases. The CDR3 covers 15 residues. Germline lookup yields CDR1 SGHRS and CDR2 YFSETQ. Trimming at V came to 0 bases and at J to 1 base, leaving 3 bases not matched to a gene. CDR3: CASSLARQGNTEAFF. CDR3 coding DNA: TGCGCCAGCAGCTTGGCCAGACAGGGGAACACTGAAGCTTTCTTT.

This clone was counted a few times. V gene TRBV7-2 combines with J gene TRBJ2-3, with 12 bases matching TRBD2. The CDR3 totals 17 residues. Germline CDR1 and CDR2: SGHTA and FQGNSA. J lost 0 bases, V lost 5 bases, and 6 bases had no gene match. DNA for the CDR3: TGTGCCAGCAGCCAGGGGACTAGCGGGTCTAGCACAGATACGCAGTATTTT. It codes for CASSQGTSGSSTDTQYF.

This chain links TRBV19 with TRBJ1-2; TRBD1 matches 8 bases. Trimming took 7 bases from V and 7 from J; bases not matched to a gene: 14. The CDR3 length is 15 residues. Germline V gives CDR1 LNHDA, CDR2 SQIVND (reference sequence). The CDR3, as DNA: TGTGCCAGTACCCACGGACAGGGAGGATTGGTTGGCTACACCTTC. Protein: CASTHGQGGLVGYTF.

The chain uses TRBV4-1 and TRBJ2-2, with 8 bases aligning to TRBD2. CDR3 length: 16 residues. The J segment lost 7 bases and the V segment lost 0 bases, leaving 7 bases of the junction unmatched. CDR1 is MGHRA and CDR2 is YSYEKL in the germline V gene. The CDR3 nucleotides read TGCGCCAGCAGCCAAGATCCTAGCGGGCTCCTCGGGGAGCTGTTTTTT. Protein sequence: CASSQDPSGLLGELFF.